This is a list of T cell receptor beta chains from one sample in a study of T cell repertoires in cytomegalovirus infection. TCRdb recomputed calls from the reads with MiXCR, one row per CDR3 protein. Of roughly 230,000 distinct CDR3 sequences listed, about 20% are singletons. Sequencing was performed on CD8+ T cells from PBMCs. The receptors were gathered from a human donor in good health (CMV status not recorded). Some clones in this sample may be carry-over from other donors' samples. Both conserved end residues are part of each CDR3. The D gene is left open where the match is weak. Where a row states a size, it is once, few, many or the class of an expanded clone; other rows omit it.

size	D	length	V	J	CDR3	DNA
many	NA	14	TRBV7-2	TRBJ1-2	CASSLSDTSYGYTF	TGTGCCAGCAGCCTTTCCGACACTTCCTATGGCTACACCTTC
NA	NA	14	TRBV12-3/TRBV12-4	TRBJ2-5	CASSFYRVGETQYF	TGTGCCAGCAGCTTCTACAGGGTCGGGGAGACCCAGTACTTC
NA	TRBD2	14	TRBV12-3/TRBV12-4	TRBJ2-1	CASSSQGLAGMKFF	TGTGCCAGCAGTTCACAGGGACTAGCCGGTATGAAGTTCTTC
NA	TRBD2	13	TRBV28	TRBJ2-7	CASSLMGGDEQYF	TGTGCCAGCAGTTTAATGGGGGGGGACGAGCAGTACTTC
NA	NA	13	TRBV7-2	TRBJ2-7	CASSLERYHEQYF	TGTGCCAGCAGCTTAGAAAGGTACCACGAGCAGTACTTC
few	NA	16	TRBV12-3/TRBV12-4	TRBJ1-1	CASSLIGLGPNTEAFF	TGTGCCAGCAGTTTAATTGGACTGGGACCGAACACTGAAGCTTTCTTT
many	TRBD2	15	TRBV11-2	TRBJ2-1	CASSAGTSGGDEQFF	TGTGCCAGCAGTGCCGGGACTAGCGGGGGAGATGAGCAGTTCTTC
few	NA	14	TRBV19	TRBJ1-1	CASTGARGGSEAFF	TGTGCCAGTACCGGCGCCCGTGGGGGTTCTGAAGCTTTCTTT
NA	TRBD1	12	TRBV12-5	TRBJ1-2	CASGSQGNGYTF	TGTGCTAGTGGCTCACAGGGGAATGGCTACACCTTC
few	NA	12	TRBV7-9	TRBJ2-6	CARTTDEDLLTF	TGTGCCAGGACCACGGATGAGGATCTTCTGACTTTC
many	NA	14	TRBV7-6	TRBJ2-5	CASSLAAGGETQYF	TGTGCCAGCAGCTTAGCGGCAGGAGGGGAGACCCAGTACTTC
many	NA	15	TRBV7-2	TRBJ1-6	CASSSESTGKRPLHF	TGTGCCAGCAGCTCGGAATCGACCGGGAAGCGGCCCCTCCACTTT
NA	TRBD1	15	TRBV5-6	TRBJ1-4	CASSDGQGSDEKLFF	TGTGCCAGCAGCGACGGACAGGGGTCGGACGAAAAACTGTTTTTT
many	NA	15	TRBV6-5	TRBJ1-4	CASSYGGLVGEKLFF	TGTGCCAGCAGTTACGGAGGGTTAGTCGGTGAAAAACTGTTTTTT
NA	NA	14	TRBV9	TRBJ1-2	CASSVDLTGYGYTF	TGTGCCAGCAGCGTAGACCTCACGGGTTATGGCTACACCTTC
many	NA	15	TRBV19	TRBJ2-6	CASSKGNSGANVLTF	TGTGCCAGTAGTAAGGGGAACTCTGGGGCCAACGTCCTGACTTTC
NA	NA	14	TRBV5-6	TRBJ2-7	CASSLKSHPYEQYF	TGTGCCAGCAGCTTGAAGAGTCACCCCTACGAGCAGTACTTC
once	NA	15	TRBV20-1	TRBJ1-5	CSAREGQGWDQPQHF	TGCAGTGCTAGAGAGGGTCAGGGTTGGGATCAGCCCCAGCATTTT
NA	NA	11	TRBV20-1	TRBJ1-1	CSAPLNTEAFF	TGCAGTGCACCATTGAACACTGAAGCTTTCTTT
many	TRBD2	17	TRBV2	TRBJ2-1	CASRATSAGSPYNEQFF	TGTGCCAGCAGGGCGACTAGCGCCGGGAGCCCCTACAATGAGCAGTTCTTC
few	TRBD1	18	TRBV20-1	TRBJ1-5	CSARPTGGREGLDQPQHF	TGCAGTGCTAGACCTACAGGGGGCCGAGAAGGTCTCGATCAGCCCCAGCATTTT
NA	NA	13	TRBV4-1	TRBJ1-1	CASSQAEGTEAFF	TGCGCCAGCAGCCAAGCTGAGGGCACTGAAGCTTTCTTT
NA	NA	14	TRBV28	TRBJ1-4	CASTLDSLNEKLFF	TGTGCCAGCACGTTGGACAGCTTAAATGAAAAACTGTTTTTT
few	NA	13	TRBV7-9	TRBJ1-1	CASSSDWLTEAFF	TGTGCCAGCAGCTCTGACTGGCTCACTGAAGCTTTCTTT
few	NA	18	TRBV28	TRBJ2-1	CASSFPLIRDDSYNEQFF	TGTGCCAGCAGTTTCCCCCTAATTAGGGACGACTCCTACAATGAGCAGTTCTTC
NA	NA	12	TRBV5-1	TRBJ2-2	CASSLASGELFF	TGTGCCAGCAGCTTAGCGTCCGGGGAGCTGTTTTTT
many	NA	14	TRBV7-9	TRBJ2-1	CASSTAGSYNEQFF	TGTGCCAGCAGTACGGCAGGCTCCTACAATGAGCAGTTCTTC
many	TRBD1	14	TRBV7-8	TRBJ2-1	CASSAWDSYNEQFF	TGTGCCAGCAGCGCCTGGGACAGTTACAATGAGCAGTTCTTC
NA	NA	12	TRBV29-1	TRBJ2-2	CSVDIRTGELFF	TGCAGCGTTGATATCAGAACCGGGGAGCTGTTTTTT
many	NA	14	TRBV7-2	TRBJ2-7	CASSLYGLSYEQYF	TGTGCCAGCAGCTTATACGGGCTTTCTTACGAGCAGTACTTC
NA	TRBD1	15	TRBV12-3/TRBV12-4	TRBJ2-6	CASSSTGAGANVLTF	TGTGCCAGCAGTAGTACAGGGGCCGGGGCCAACGTCCTGACTTTC
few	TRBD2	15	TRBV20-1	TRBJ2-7	CSAASTSGDFYEQYF	TGCAGTGCAGCCTCGACTAGCGGGGATTTCTACGAGCAGTACTTC
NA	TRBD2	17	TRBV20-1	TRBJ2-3	CSASGAGGDLSTDTQYF	TGCAGTGCTAGTGGAGCGGGGGGCGACCTAAGCACAGATACGCAGTATTTT
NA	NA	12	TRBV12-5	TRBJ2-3	CASGLKTDTQYF	TGTGCTAGTGGTTTGAAGACAGATACGCAGTATTTT
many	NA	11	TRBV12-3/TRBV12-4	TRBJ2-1	CASSPGTLQFF	TGTGCCAGCAGCCCCGGGACTTTGCAGTTCTTC
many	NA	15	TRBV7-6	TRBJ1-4	CASSLQVSGVRELFF	TGTGCCAGCAGCTTACAGGTTTCAGGGGTGAGAGAGCTGTTTTTT
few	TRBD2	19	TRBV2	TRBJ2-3	CASSPLEIAGGSFTDTQYF	TGTGCCAGCAGCCCACTAGAAATAGCGGGGGGCTCTTTCACAGATACGCAGTATTTT
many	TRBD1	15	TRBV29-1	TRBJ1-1	CSVAGTGFGNTEAFF	TGCAGCGTTGCTGGGACAGGGTTCGGGAACACTGAAGCTTTCTTT
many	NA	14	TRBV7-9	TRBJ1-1	CASSLEGQNTEAFF	TGTGCCAGCAGCTTAGAAGGGCAGAACACTGAAGCTTTCTTT
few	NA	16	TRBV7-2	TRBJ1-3	CASSPAGTTSGNTIYF	TGTGCCAGCAGCCCGGCCGGGACTACCTCTGGAAACACCATATATTTT
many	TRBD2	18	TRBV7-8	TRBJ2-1	CASSLQHKSGGAWNEQFF	TGTGCCAGCAGCTTACAACACAAGAGCGGGGGGGCCTGGAATGAGCAGTTCTTC
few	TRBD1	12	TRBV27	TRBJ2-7	CASRTGSHEQYF	TGTGCCAGCAGGACAGGGTCGCACGAGCAGTACTTC
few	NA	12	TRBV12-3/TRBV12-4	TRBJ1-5	CASRASNQPQHF	TGTGCCAGCAGAGCTAGCAATCAGCCCCAGCATTTT
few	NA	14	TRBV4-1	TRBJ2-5	CASSQDLLSETQYF	TGCGCCAGCAGCCAAGATCTATTGTCGGAGACCCAGTACTTC
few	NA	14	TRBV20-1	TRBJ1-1	CSARDVAMNTEAFF	TGCAGTGCTAGAGACGTGGCCATGAACACTGAAGCTTTCTTT